This T cell receptor (beta chain) was retrieved from a study of cytotoxic CD8 clonotypes in ibrutinib-treated CLL. The CDR3 loop spans 16 amino acids. With 1 base removed from V and 0 bases from J, the gap between germline ends came to 10 bases. Per germline, CDR1 MGHDK and CDR2 SYGVNS. This clone was seen more than once but under ten times. Assay used: immunoSEQ multiplex PCR; TCRdb lists only in-frame clones, some missing. The sample records 130,000 to 150,000 clones, 85% to 95% being singletons. The receptor's source is a human donor with chronic lymphocytic leukemia. Sample: PBMCs, taken after 12 months of ibrutinib treatment. The chain is built from TRBV25-1 and TRBJ2-1, with D possibly TRBD1 on 7 matching bases. The CDR3 DNA follows: TGTGCCAGCAGTGAATTGCGGGACAGCTCCTACAATGAGCAGTTCTTC. This gives the protein CASSELRDSSYNEQFF.